Listed below are T cell receptor beta chains from one sample, sequenced in a study of blood T cells in healthy people across ages. TCRdb redid the calling of the 5' RACE reads with MiXCR, one entry per CDR3 protein. The sample includes 750,000 to 950,000 distinct CDR3 sequences, more than 25% of them seen just once. The same sample was also used in a study of T cells of mothers and their children.

The sequenced sample was blood. The receptors stem from a boy aged 5-17 years in good health. Each CDR3 is given with its conserved first and last residue. Fields, in order: J gene, D gene, CDR3 length, V gene, clone size, CDR3 protein, CDR3 DNA. The D gene is left open where the match is weak. The size of a clone is reported for some rows only, either as once, few or many, or as a class for expanded clones.

J gene: TRBJ2-7; D gene: .; CDR3 length: 13; V gene: TRBV29-1; clone size: few; CDR3 protein: CSVDGGSLYEQYF; CDR3 DNA: TGCAGCGTGGACGGTGGTTCTCTCTACGAGCAGTACTTC
J gene: TRBJ2-5; D gene: TRBD2; CDR3 length: 13; V gene: TRBV20-1; clone size: .; CDR3 protein: CSGVGGGGKTQYF; CDR3 DNA: TGCAGTGGTGTCGGGGGGGGCGGAAAGACCCAGTACTTC
J gene: TRBJ2-3; D gene: .; CDR3 length: 11; V gene: TRBV20-1; clone size: .; CDR3 protein: CSASLADTQYF; CDR3 DNA: TGCAGTGCTAGTCTCGCAGATACGCAGTATTTT
J gene: TRBJ2-5; D gene: .; CDR3 length: 13; V gene: TRBV11-2; clone size: many; CDR3 protein: CASSLYSQETQYF; CDR3 DNA: TGTGCCAGCAGCTTATATTCGCAAGAGACCCAGTACTTC
J gene: TRBJ1-2; D gene: .; CDR3 length: 15; V gene: TRBV7-9; clone size: few; CDR3 protein: CASSTSPDSLYGYTF; CDR3 DNA: TGTGCCAGCAGCACGTCTCCTGACAGCCTCTATGGCTACACCTTC
J gene: TRBJ1-4; D gene: .; CDR3 length: 14; V gene: TRBV2; clone size: .; CDR3 protein: CASSVEGANEKLFF; CDR3 DNA: TGTGCCAGCAGTGTGGAAGGGGCTAATGAAAAACTGTTTTTT
J gene: TRBJ1-1; D gene: .; CDR3 length: 14; V gene: TRBV5-1; clone size: .; CDR3 protein: CASSFTGARAEAFF; CDR3 DNA: TGCGCCAGCAGCTTTACGGGGGCGCGGGCTGAAGCTTTCTTT
J gene: TRBJ2-4; D gene: .; CDR3 length: 14; V gene: TRBV6-6; clone size: few; CDR3 protein: CASTQPAGKNIQYF; CDR3 DNA: TGTGCCAGCACCCAACCAGCCGGGAAAAACATTCAGTACTTC
J gene: TRBJ2-5; D gene: .; CDR3 length: 13; V gene: TRBV7-3; clone size: many; CDR3 protein: CASSLRRGETQYF; CDR3 DNA: TGCGCCAGCAGCCTCAGGCGGGGTGAGACCCAGTACTTC
J gene: TRBJ2-7; D gene: .; CDR3 length: 11; V gene: TRBV2; clone size: few; CDR3 protein: CASSGFYEQYF; CDR3 DNA: TGTGCCAGCAGTGGGTTCTACGAGCAGTACTTC
J gene: TRBJ2-1; D gene: .; CDR3 length: 12; V gene: TRBV6-5; clone size: .; CDR3 protein: CASSRDFNEQFF; CDR3 DNA: TGTGCCAGCAGCCGCGACTTCAATGAGCAGTTCTTC
J gene: TRBJ2-2; D gene: TRBD1; CDR3 length: 16; V gene: TRBV5-5; clone size: few; CDR3 protein: CASSLATGVVTGELFF; CDR3 DNA: TGTGCCAGCAGCTTGGCGACAGGGGTAGTTACCGGGGAGCTGTTTTTT
J gene: TRBJ2-5; D gene: .; CDR3 length: 13; V gene: TRBV3-1; clone size: .; CDR3 protein: CASSQAQGREQYF; CDR3 DNA: TGTGCCAGCAGCCAAGCACAGGGACGGGAGCAGTACTTC
J gene: TRBJ2-6; D gene: TRBD1; CDR3 length: 15; V gene: TRBV5-1; clone size: .; CDR3 protein: CASSLTGAGANVLTF; CDR3 DNA: TGCGCCAGCAGCTTGACAGGGGCTGGGGCCAACGTCCTGACTTTC
J gene: TRBJ2-5; D gene: .; CDR3 length: 13; V gene: TRBV10-3; clone size: .; CDR3 protein: CAISPQGVETQYF; CDR3 DNA: TGTGCCATCAGTCCTCAGGGAGTAGAGACCCAGTACTTC
J gene: TRBJ1-5; D gene: .; CDR3 length: 16; V gene: TRBV6-1; clone size: .; CDR3 protein: CASSPTVAYSNQPQHF; CDR3 DNA: TGTGCCAGCAGTCCCACGGTTGCCTATAGCAATCAGCCCCAGCATTTT
J gene: TRBJ2-7; D gene: TRBD2; CDR3 length: 16; V gene: TRBV7-2; clone size: few; CDR3 protein: CASSRTSGGSSYEQYF; CDR3 DNA: TGTGCCAGCAGCCGGACTAGCGGGGGCTCTTCCTACGAGCAGTACTTC